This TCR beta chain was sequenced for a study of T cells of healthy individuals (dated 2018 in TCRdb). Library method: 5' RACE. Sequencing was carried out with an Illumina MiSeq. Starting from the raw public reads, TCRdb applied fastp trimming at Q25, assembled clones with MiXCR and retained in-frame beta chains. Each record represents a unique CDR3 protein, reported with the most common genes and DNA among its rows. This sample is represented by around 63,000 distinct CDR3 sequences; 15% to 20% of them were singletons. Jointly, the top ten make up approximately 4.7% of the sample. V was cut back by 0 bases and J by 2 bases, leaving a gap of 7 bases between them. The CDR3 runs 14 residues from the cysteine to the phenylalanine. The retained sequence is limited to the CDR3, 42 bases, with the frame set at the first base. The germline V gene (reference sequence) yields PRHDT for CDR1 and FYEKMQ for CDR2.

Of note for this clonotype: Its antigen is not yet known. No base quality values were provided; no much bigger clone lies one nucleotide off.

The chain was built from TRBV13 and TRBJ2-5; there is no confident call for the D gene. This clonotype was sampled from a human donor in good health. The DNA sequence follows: TGTGCCAGCAGCTTAGGCATGACTCAAGAGACCCAGTACTTC. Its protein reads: CASSLGMTQETQYF.